In its sample, the clone carrying this T cell receptor beta chain was seen many times. This specimen belongs to a study of T cells in Graves' hyperthyroidism and ophthalmopathy. RNA transcripts were the template for amplifying TCR beta CDR3 regions. Using the HTBI primer set, a first-round RT-PCR was run on the TCR CDR3. MiXCR, run by TCRdb on the multiplex PCR reads, gives a single entry per CDR3 protein. This table has 380,000 or so distinct CDR3 sequences, about 18% appearing once. The CDR3 has 15 amino acids. V lost 6 bases and J lost 1, with 13 bases in between. The TCR originated in a woman between 18 and 29 years old with Graves' hyperthyroidism. Sequences were obtained from blood. This chain uses TRBV12-3 or TRBV12-4 with TRBJ1-5, with D unclear. The CDR3 spells CASSRHFVSNQPQHF. Written as DNA, the CDR3 is TGTGCCAGCAGCCGCCATTTTGTGAGCAATCAGCCCCAGCATTTT.